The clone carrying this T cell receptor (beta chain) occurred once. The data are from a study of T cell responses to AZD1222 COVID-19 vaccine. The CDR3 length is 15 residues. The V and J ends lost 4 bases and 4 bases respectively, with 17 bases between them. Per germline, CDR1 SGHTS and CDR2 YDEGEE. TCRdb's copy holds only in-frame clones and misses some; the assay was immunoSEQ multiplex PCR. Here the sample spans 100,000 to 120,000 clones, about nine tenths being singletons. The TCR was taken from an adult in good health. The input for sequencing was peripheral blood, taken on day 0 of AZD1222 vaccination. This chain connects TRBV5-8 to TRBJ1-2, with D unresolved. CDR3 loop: CASSGDLYSSYGYTF. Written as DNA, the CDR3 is TGTGCCAGCAGCGGAGACTTGTACTCTTCCTATGGCTACACCTTC.